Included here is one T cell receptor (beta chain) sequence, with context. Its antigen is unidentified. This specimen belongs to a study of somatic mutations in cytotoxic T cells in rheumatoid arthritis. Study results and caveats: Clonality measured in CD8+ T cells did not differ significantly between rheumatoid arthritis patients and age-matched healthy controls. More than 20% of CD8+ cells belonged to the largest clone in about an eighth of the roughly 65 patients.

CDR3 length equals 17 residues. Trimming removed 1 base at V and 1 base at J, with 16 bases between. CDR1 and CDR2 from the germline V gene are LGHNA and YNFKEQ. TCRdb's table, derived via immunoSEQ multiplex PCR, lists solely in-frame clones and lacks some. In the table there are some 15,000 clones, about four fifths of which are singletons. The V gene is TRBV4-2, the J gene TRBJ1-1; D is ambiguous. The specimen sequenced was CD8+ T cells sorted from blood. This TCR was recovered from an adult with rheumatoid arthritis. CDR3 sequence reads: CASSQAGYPMTNTEAFF. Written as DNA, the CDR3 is TGTGCCAGCAGCCAAGCGGGTTATCCCATGACGAACACTGAAGCTTTCTTT.